This T cell receptor beta chain was recovered during a study of shared clonotypes between healthy human individuals. This clone was counted once. The method was immunoSEQ multiplex PCR; TCRdb's version includes in-frame clones alone and lacks a portion of them. The sample carries 1.5 million to 2.5 million clones, just under 95% recorded once. The naive CD8 fraction comprised CD45RO-negative cells positively selected for CCR7 and excluded terminally differentiated effector memory CD45RA+ cells. Source material: naive CD8+ T cells sorted from blood. This TCR was sampled from a man between 18 and 35 years old in good health.

The CDR3 sequence is CASSSDSNKETQYF. The CDR3 DNA reads TGTGCCAGCAGCTCGGACAGTAATAAAGAGACCCAGTACTTC. The chain carries TRBV7-3 and TRBJ2-5, with a possible D match to TRBD1 (6 bases). From germline, CDR1 is SGHTA and CDR2 FQGTGA. The CDR3 sequence is 14 residues long. Trimming left V 4 bases short and J 3 bases short, with 12 bases between.